The clone carrying this TCR beta chain appeared a single time. This record comes from a study of blood T cell repertoires in COVID-19. Looking at the study overall: Donors in the United States, Italy and Spain gave samples during acute or convalescent COVID-19. In each case, the material was cDNA or gDNA derived from T cells, B-cell-depleted T cells, or PBMCs.

Produced via immunoSEQ multiplex PCR; TCRdb's table is partial and in-frame only. The sample carries around 150,000 clones, 81% recorded once. The CDR3 spans 16 residues. Germline V lookup: CDR1 MNHEY, CDR2 SMNVEV (reference sequence). Unmatched junction bases numbered 2, after V lost 5 bases and J lost 1 base. Material: peripheral blood. This TCR was recovered from a woman aged 60 to 75 with active or convalescent COVID-19. The chain couples TRBV27 to TRBJ2-2, with TRBD2 identical over 12 bases. This CDR3 reads CASSPTSGGNTGELFF. The CDR3 DNA reads TGTGCCAGCAGTCCGACTAGCGGGGGGAACACCGGGGAGCTGTTTTTT.